Listed below are T cell receptor beta chains from one sample, sequenced in a study of regulatory T cells in long-lasting Graves disease. TCRdb used MiXCR to reprocess the multiplex PCR reads, holding one entry per CDR3 protein. The table records approximately 350,000 distinct CDR3 sequences, 16% of them present only once. These records were also assigned to another study, of T cells in Graves' hyperthyroidism and ophthalmopathy.

The material sequenced was peripheral blood mononuclear cells (PBMCs), taken at new diagnosis, from a patient treated with antithyroid drugs. These receptors all come from a woman aged 18-29 years with Graves disease. The CDR3 runs from the conserved cysteine through the conserved F or W. D genes are given only for firm matches. The size entry is marked missing in some rows and otherwise reads once, few, many or a size class.

abundance: -; v_gene: TRBV12-3/TRBV12-4; d_gene: -; j_gene: TRBJ1-1; CDR3aa: CASSPDRSNTEAFF; CDR3nt: TGTGCCAGCAGCCCTGACAGATCGAACACTGAAGCTTTCTTT
abundance: many; v_gene: TRBV11-2; d_gene: -; j_gene: TRBJ2-1; CDR3aa: CASIPEISYNEQFF; CDR3nt: TGTGCCAGCATCCCGGAGATCTCCTACAATGAGCAGTTCTTC
abundance: many; v_gene: TRBV11-2; d_gene: -; j_gene: TRBJ2-3; CDR3aa: CASSVRGAWTDTQYF; CDR3nt: TGTGCCAGCAGCGTGAGGGGCGCCTGGACAGATACGCAGTATTTT
abundance: many; v_gene: TRBV11-1; d_gene: -; j_gene: TRBJ1-4; CDR3aa: CASSSLTGKKLFF; CDR3nt: TGTGCCAGCAGCTCCCTGACAGGAAAAAAACTGTTTTTT
abundance: -; v_gene: TRBV6-2/TRBV6-3; d_gene: TRBD1; j_gene: TRBJ2-3; CDR3aa: CASSELGTGSTDTQYF; CDR3nt: TGTGCCAGCAGTGAACTCGGGACAGGGAGCACAGATACGCAGTATTTT
abundance: many; v_gene: TRBV3-1; d_gene: -; j_gene: TRBJ1-2; CDR3aa: CASSTPRGGDYGYTF; CDR3nt: TGTGCCAGCAGCACGCCGAGGGGGGGGGACTATGGCTACACCTTC
abundance: many; v_gene: TRBV18; d_gene: TRBD1; j_gene: TRBJ2-1; CDR3aa: CASSSQTGALSSYNEQFF; CDR3nt: TGTGCCAGCTCCTCTCAGACAGGGGCTCTTAGCTCCTACAATGAGCAGTTCTTC
abundance: few; v_gene: TRBV19; d_gene: -; j_gene: TRBJ1-5; CDR3aa: CASSLSRYQPQHF; CDR3nt: TGTGCCAGTAGTTTGTCCAGATATCAGCCCCAGCATTTT
abundance: few; v_gene: TRBV19; d_gene: -; j_gene: TRBJ1-2; CDR3aa: CASSTQTGTKHRYGYTF; CDR3nt: TGTGCCAGTAGTACCCAAACAGGAACAAAGCATCGGTATGGCTACACCTTC
abundance: many; v_gene: TRBV10-3; d_gene: -; j_gene: TRBJ1-6; CDR3aa: CAISESQGGGSPLHF; CDR3nt: TGTGCCATCAGTGAGTCACAGGGAGGTGGTTCACCCCTCCACTTT
abundance: -; v_gene: TRBV19; d_gene: -; j_gene: TRBJ1-5; CDR3aa: CASSTSPEGGYSNQPQHF; CDR3nt: TGTGCCAGTAGTACCTCTCCAGAAGGCGGGTATAGCAATCAGCCCCAGCATTTT
abundance: -; v_gene: TRBV12-3/TRBV12-4; d_gene: -; j_gene: TRBJ2-2; CDR3aa: CASSPRGSSPGELFF; CDR3nt: TGTGCCAGCAGTCCCAGGGGCAGTTCCCCCGGGGAGCTGTTTTTT
abundance: many; v_gene: TRBV30; d_gene: -; j_gene: TRBJ1-1; CDR3aa: CAWAEWSLTEAFF; CDR3nt: TGTGCCTGGGCGGAATGGAGCCTCACTGAAGCTTTCTTT
abundance: few; v_gene: TRBV14; d_gene: -; j_gene: TRBJ2-5; CDR3aa: CASSQDWSTQETQYF; CDR3nt: TGTGCCAGCAGCCAAGATTGGAGTACTCAAGAGACCCAGTACTTC
abundance: many; v_gene: TRBV2; d_gene: -; j_gene: TRBJ2-2; CDR3aa: CASSFVAGELFF; CDR3nt: TGTGCCAGCAGTTTCGTCGCCGGGGAGCTGTTTTTT
abundance: few; v_gene: TRBV6-1; d_gene: -; j_gene: TRBJ2-2; CDR3aa: CASSPGDPGELFF; CDR3nt: TGTGCCAGCAGCCCAGGGGACCCCGGGGAGCTGTTTTTT
abundance: few; v_gene: TRBV6-2/TRBV6-3; d_gene: -; j_gene: TRBJ1-5; CDR3aa: CASSSRTPWGNQPQHF; CDR3nt: TGTGCCAGCAGTTCTCGGACCCCCTGGGGCAATCAGCCCCAGCATTTT
abundance: -; v_gene: TRBV9; d_gene: -; j_gene: TRBJ2-5; CDR3aa: CASSLHGLQEIQYF; CDR3nt: TGTGCCAGCAGCCTACATGGGTTACAAGAGATCCAGTACTTC